One sample yielded the 13 T cell receptor beta chains listed below, sequenced in a study of T-cell memory formation after mild COVID-19. MiXCR, run by TCRdb on the 5' RACE reads, gives a single entry per CDR3 protein. The sample holds 350,000 to 450,000 distinct CDR3 sequences; around 15% are singletons and the top ten take less than 25%. Sequencing was done on a sample of PBMCs or a T cell subset sorted from them (not recorded which). The receptors here all came from a man younger than 35 who had mild COVID-19 (a few samples of this study predate the infection). Cell type and time point are not known.

This clonotype was observed a few times. The V call is TRBV10-3, the J call TRBJ2-5; 8 bases fit TRBD1. The CDR3 covers 13 residues. CDR1 is ENHRY, CDR2 SYGVKD, per germline. With V trimmed by 6 bases and J by 5 bases, 5 bases remained unmatched. Here the CDR3 reads CAIRGQASETQYF. CDR3 in DNA: TGTGCCATCAGGGGACAGGCCTCGGAGACCCAGTACTTC.

This chain connects TRBV27 to TRBJ2-3; 9 positions agree with TRBD1. V lost 1 base, J lost 2 bases, and 4 bases stayed unmatched. The CDR3 extends over 16 amino acids. CDR1 MNHEY and CDR2 SMNVEV come from the germline V gene (reference sequence). Here the CDR3 DNA reads TGTGCCAGCAGTTTATGGGGGACAGGGCCCACAGATACGCAGTATTTT. This gives the protein CASSLWGTGPTDTQYF.

V and J are TRBV5-1 and TRBJ1-2; the D gene is possibly TRBD1 (5 bases). Germline CDR1 and CDR2: SGHRS and YFSETQ. The CDR3 is 13 amino acids. The ends were cut back, 4 bases at V and 4 bases at J, with 11 bases in the middle. This CDR3 is CASSAGGRYGYTF. DNA for the CDR3: TGCGCCAGCAGCGCCGGGGGTCGCTATGGCTACACCTTC.

This clonotype was detected only a few times. The CDR3 loop is CASSQDPRGTSSYNEQFF. The CDR3 region has the DNA TGCGCCAGCAGCCAAGATCCGAGGGGGACGAGCTCCTACAATGAGCAGTTCTTC. The V and J genes are TRBV4-3 and TRBJ2-1; D might be TRBD1 (6 bases). Trimming took 0 bases from V and 0 from J, leaving 15 bases between them. This CDR3 region has 18 residues. Germline CDR1 and CDR2: LGHNA and YSLEER.

This chain connects TRBV5-5 to TRBJ1-5; D is possibly TRBD1 (5 bases). Germline lookup yields CDR1 SGHKS and CDR2 YYEKEE (reference sequence). CDR3 size: 14 residues. The V and J ends lost 4 bases and 2 bases respectively, with 10 bases between them. The CDR3 is CASSEGTGNQPQHF. The DNA of the CDR3 is TGTGCCAGCAGCGAGGGGACCGGCAATCAGCCCCAGCATTTT.

This clonotype showed up many times. The chain has TRBV6-1 and TRBJ1-3; D not certain. CDR3 length: 16 amino acids. Germline V gene sequence: CDR1 MNHNS, CDR2 SASEGT. V was trimmed by 5 bases and J by 4 bases, leaving 18 bases between them. This CDR3 reads CASSRQEVASGNTIYF. The CDR3 coding sequence is TGTGCCAGCAGTCGCCAGGAGGTCGCGTCCGGAAACACCATATATTTT.

The rearrangement joins TRBV5-8 to TRBJ2-7; D is uncertain. Trimming left V 4 bases short and J 2 bases short, with 16 bases between. The germline gives CDR1 SGHTS, CDR2 YDEGEE. The CDR3 spans 15 residues. The CDR3 DNA is TGTGCCAGCAGCAACTACGGAGAAAGCCCCTACGAGCAGTACGTC. Protein sequence: CASSNYGESPYEQYV.

This clonotype was seen at least ten times. The J gene is TRBJ2-7, the V gene TRBV2, with a tentative D call TRBD2 (6 bases). Germline V CDR1 and CDR2: SNHLY, FYNNEI. The V gene lost 5 bases and the J gene lost 7 bases, with 15 bases spanning the gap. The CDR3 totals 13 residues. The CDR3 coding sequence is TGTGCCAGCAGTCCACTGCCGGGGGATGAGCAGTACTTC. Translation gives CASSPLPGDEQYF.

The table lists this clonotype with a few counts. This chain links TRBV20-1 with TRBJ2-3, with 12 positions matching TRBD2. There are 17 residues in the CDR3. The germline CDR1 and CDR2 sequences are DFQATT and SNEGSKA (reference sequence). The junction had 14 bases not matched to a gene; V was cut back by 6 bases and J by 4 bases. The CDR3 here is CSARLLLAGGRADTQYF. Here the CDR3 DNA reads TGCAGTGCCCGACTACTCCTAGCGGGGGGGCGTGCAGATACGCAGTATTTT.

This clonotype has a handful of counts. The chain links TRBV10-3 to TRBJ1-2; a possible D gene is TRBD1 (5 bases). The V end was cut by 8 bases, the J end by 8 bases, with 18 bases between. Germline V gene data show CDR1 as ENHRY and CDR2 as SYGVKD. The CDR3 loop spans 13 amino acids. The CDR3 protein is CAIQGTSSAGYTF. In DNA, the CDR3 is TGTGCCATCCAAGGGACCTCTTCGGCCGGCTACACCTTC.

This clonotype was detected once. This sequence joins TRBV4-3 and TRBJ1-5; 7 nucleotides match TRBD1. This CDR3 has 14 residues. With 4 bases clipped from V and 7 bases from J, the junction kept 7 bases outside the gene matches. Germline lookup yields CDR1 LGHNA and CDR2 YSLEER. The CDR3 loop reads CASSPGTDKQPQHF. The CDR3 DNA sequence: TGCGCCAGCAGCCCCGGGACAGATAAACAGCCCCAGCATTTT.

This clonotype was found a few times. The chain carries TRBV20-1 and TRBJ2-7; 14 bases fit TRBD2. The germline V gene encodes CDR1 DFQATT and CDR2 SNEGSKA (reference sequence). Unmatched junction bases numbered 6, after V lost 2 bases and J lost 3 bases. This CDR3 contains 16 residues. The CDR3 DNA reads TGCAGTGCTAGACCCCGACTAGCGGGGGGGGTCTACGAGCAGTACGTC. Protein product: CSARPRLAGGVYEQYV.

The chain links TRBV5-1 to TRBJ2-5, with 7 bases lining up with TRBD2. The CDR3 contains 16 residues. V shed 2 bases, J shed 1 base, and the junction held 8 bases outside the gene matches. Germline values: CDR1 SGHRS, CDR2 YFSETQ. The CDR3 nucleotides are TGCGCCAGCAGCTTAGGTCTAGCGGATATCCAAGAGACCCAGTACTTC. This translates into CASSLGLADIQETQYF.